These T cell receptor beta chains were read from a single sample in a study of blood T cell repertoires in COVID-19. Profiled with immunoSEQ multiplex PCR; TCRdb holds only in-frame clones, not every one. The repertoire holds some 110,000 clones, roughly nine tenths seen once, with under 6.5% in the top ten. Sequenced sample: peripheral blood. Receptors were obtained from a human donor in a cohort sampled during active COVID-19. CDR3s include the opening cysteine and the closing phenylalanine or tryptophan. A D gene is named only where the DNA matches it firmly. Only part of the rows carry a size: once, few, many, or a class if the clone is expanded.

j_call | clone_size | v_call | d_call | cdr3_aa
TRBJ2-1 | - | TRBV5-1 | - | CASSLIVGGEQFF
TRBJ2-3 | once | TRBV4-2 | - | CASSLRSDFSTDTQYF
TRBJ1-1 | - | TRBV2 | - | CASSRVNTEAFF
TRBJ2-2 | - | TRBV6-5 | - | CASSLLANTGELFF
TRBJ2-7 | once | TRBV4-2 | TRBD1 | CASSRAGQGADEQYF
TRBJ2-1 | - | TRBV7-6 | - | CASSSSLAPYSEQFF
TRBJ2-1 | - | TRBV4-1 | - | CASSHAGEQFF
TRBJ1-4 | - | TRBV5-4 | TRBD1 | CASSVKQGSHEKLFF
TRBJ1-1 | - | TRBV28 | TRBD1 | CASSRNYRGEAFF
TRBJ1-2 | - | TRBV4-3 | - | CASSQDPRGQYGYTF
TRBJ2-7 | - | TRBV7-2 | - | CASSLANGPSYEQYF
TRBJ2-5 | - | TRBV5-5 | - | CASSFLGGAGETQYF
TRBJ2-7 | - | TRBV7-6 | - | CASSASSYEQYF
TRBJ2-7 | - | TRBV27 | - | CASSPMTGSYEQYF
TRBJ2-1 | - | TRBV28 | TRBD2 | CASSRDGGGSYNEQFF
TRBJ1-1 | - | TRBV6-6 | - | CASSFSREATEAFF
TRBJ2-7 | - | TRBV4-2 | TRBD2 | CASSQDKRGAGEQYF
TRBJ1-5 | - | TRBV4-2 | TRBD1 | CASSQGDREINQPQHF
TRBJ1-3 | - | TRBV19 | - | CASSKHERPGNTIYF
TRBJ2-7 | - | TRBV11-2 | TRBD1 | CASRSTGANPYEQYF
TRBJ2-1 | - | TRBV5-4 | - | CASTRVGYNEQFF
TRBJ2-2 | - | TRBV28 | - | CASSRGGQGTGELFF
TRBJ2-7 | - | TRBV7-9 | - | CASTVLSPSYEQYF
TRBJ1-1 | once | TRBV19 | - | CASSIADTEAFF
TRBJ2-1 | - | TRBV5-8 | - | CASSLVEGEQFF
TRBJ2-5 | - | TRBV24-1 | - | CATSSREAETQYF
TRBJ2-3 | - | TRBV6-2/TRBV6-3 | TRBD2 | CASSYTGTSTDTQYF
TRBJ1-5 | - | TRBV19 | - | CASSPYLYAGQPQHF
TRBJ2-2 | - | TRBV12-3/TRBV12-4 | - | CASSSAGELFF
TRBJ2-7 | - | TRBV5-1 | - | CASSLEPGLGYEQYF
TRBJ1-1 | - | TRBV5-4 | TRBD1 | CASSPIWTGENTEAFF
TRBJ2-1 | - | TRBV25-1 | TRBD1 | CASSEFEGQGVF
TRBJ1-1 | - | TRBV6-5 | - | CASLPHRAWDTEAFF
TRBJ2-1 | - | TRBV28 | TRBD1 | CASSTQGVPNNEQFF
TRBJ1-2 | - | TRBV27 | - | CASSLRGTLTFGYTF
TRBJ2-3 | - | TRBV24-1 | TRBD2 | CATSSGLVSLAVATDTQYF
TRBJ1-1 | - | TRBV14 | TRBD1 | CASSQDRGRGRVGTEAFF
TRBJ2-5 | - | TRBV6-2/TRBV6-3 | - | CASSYKRKTWETQYF
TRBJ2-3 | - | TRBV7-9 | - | CASSEGVQSTDTQYF
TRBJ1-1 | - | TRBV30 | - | CAWSVQTEAFF